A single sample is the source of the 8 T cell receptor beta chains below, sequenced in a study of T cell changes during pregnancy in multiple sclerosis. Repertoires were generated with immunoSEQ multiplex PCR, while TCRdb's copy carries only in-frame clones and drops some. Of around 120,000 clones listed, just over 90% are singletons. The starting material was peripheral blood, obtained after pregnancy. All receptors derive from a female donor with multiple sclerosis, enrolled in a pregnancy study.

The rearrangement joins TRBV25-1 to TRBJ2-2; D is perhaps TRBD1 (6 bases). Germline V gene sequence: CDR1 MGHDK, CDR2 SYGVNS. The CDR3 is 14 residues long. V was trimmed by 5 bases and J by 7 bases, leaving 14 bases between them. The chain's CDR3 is CASSPQGGYGELFF. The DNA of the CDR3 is TGTGCCAGCAGTCCACAAGGGGGATACGGGGAGCTGTTTTTT.

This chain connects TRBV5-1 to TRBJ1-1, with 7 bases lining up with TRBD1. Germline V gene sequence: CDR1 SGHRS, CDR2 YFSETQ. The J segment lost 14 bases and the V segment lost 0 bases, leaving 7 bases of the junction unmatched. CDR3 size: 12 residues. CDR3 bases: TGCGCCAGCAGCTTGGGTGGGGACAGCACCTTCTTT. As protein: CASSLGGDSTFF.

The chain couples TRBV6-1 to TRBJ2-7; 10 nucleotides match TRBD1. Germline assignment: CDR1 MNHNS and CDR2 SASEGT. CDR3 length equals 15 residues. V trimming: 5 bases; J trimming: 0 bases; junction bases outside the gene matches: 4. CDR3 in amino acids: CASSQGQGSSYEQYF. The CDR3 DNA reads TGTGCCAGCAGTCAGGGACAGGGGAGCTCCTACGAGCAGTACTTC.

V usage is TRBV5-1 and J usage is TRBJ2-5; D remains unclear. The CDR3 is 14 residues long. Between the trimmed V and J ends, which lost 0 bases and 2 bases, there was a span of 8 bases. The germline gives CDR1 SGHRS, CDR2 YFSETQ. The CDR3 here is CASSLVGSQETQYF. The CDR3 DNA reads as TGCGCCAGCAGCTTGGTGGGCAGTCAAGAGACCCAGTACTTC.

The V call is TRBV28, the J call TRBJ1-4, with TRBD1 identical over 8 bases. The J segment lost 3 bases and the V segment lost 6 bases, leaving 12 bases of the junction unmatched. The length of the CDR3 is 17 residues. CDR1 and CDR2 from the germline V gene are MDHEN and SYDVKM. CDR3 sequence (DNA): TGTGCCAGCAGCGAGTCGGCAGGGGGCTTTGCTAATGAAAAACTGTTTTTT. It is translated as CASSESAGGFANEKLFF.

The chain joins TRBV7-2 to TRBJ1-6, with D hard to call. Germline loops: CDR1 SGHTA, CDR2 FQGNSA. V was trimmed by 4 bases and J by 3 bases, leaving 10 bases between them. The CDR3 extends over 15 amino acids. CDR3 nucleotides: TGTGCCAGCAGCTCACTGACGGGCTATAATTCACCCCTCCACTTT. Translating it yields CASSSLTGYNSPLHF.

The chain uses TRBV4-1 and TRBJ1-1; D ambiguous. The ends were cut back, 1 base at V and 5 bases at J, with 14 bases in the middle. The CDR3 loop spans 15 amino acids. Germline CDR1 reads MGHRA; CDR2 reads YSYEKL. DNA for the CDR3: TGCGCCAGCAGCCAAGGACTCACGGTCGGAACTGAAGCTTTCTTT. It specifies CASSQGLTVGTEAFF.

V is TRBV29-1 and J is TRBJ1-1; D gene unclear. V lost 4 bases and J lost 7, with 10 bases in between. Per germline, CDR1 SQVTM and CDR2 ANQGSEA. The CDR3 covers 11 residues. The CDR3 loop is CSVASGNEAFF. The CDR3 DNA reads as TGCAGCGTTGCCAGCGGGAATGAAGCTTTCTTT.